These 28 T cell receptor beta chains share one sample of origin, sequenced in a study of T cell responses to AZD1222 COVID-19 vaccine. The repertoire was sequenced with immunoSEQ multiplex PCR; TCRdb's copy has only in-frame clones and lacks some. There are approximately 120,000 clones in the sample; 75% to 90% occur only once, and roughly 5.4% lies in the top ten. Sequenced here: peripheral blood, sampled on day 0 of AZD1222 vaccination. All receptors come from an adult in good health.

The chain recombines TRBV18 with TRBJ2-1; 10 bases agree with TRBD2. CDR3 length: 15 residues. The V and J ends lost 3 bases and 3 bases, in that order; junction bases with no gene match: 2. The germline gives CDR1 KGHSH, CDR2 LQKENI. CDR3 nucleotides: TGTGCCAGCTCACCCCCTAGCGGGAGCTACAATGAGCAGTTCTTC. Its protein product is CASSPPSGSYNEQFF.

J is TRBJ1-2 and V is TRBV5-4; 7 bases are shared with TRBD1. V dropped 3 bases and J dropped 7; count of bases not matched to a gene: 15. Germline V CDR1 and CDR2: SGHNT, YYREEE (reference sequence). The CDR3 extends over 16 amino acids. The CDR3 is CASSSLHDRAHGGYTF. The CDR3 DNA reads TGTGCCAGCAGCTCTCTTCACGACAGGGCCCACGGTGGCTACACCTTC. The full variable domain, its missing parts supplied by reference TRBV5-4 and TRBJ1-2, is ETGVTQSPTHLIKTRGQQVTLRCSSQSGHNTVSWYQQALGQGPQFIFQYYREEENGRGNFPPRFSGLQFPNYSSELNVNALELDDSALYLCASSSLHDRAHGGYTFGSGTRLTVV.

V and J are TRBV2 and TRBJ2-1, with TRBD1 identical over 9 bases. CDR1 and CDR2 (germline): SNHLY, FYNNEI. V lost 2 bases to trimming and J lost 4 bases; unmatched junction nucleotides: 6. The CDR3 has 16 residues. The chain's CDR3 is CASSEKDRGGYNEQFF. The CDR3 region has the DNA TGTGCCAGCAGTGAAAAGGACAGGGGAGGGTACAATGAGCAGTTCTTC.

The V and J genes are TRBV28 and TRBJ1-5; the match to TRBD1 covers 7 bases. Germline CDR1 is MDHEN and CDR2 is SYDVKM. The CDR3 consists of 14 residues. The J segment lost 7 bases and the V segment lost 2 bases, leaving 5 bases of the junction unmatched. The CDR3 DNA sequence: TGTGCCAGCAGTTTACCAGGGGGTGGCCAGCCCCAGCATTTT. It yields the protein CASSLPGGGQPQHF.

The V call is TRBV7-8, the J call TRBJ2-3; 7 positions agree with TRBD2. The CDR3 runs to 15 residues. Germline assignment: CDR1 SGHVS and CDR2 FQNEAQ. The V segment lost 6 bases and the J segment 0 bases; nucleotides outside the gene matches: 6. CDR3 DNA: TGTGCCAGCAGGGGGGGTAGCGGGAGCACAGATACGCAGTATTTT. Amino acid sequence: CASRGGSGSTDTQYF.

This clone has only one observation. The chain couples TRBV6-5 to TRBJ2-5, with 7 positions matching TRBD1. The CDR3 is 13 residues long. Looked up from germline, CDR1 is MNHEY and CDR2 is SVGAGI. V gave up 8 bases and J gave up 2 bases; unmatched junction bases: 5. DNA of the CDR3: TGTGCCAGCGGGTGGGACAGTCAAGAGACCCAGTACTTC. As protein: CASGWDSQETQYF.

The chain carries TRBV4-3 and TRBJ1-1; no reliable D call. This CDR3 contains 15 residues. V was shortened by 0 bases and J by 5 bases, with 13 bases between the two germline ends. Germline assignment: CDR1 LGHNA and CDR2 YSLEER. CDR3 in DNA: TGCGCCAGCAGCCAAGATAAGTGGCCAGAGACTGAAGCTTTCTTT. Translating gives CASSQDKWPETEAFF.

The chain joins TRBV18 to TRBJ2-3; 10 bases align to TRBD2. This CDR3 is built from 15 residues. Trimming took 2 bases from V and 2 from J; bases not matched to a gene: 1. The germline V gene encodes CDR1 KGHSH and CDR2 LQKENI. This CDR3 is CASSPGTSATDTQYF. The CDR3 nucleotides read TGTGCCAGCTCACCAGGGACTAGCGCCACAGATACGCAGTATTTT.

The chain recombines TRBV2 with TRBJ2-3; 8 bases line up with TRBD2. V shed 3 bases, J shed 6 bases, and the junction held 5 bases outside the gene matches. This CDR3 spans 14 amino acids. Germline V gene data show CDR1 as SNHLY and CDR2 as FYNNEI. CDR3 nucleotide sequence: TGTGCCAGCAGTGATCAGCGGGAGTACGATACGCAGTATTTT. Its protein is CASSDQREYDTQYF.

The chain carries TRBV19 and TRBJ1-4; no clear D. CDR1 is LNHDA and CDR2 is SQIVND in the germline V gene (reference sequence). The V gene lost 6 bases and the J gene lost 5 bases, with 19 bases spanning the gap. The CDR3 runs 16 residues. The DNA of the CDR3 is TGTGCCAGTAGCCCCGTCAGGCTGGCCATCAATGAAAAACTGTTTTTT. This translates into CASSPVRLAINEKLFF.

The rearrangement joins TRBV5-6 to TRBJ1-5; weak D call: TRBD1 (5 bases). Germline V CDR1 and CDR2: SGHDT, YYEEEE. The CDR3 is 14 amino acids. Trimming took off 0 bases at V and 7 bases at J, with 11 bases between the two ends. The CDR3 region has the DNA TGTGCCAGCAGCTTGGAAGGGGATAGGCAGCCCCAGCATTTT. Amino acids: CASSLEGDRQPQHF.

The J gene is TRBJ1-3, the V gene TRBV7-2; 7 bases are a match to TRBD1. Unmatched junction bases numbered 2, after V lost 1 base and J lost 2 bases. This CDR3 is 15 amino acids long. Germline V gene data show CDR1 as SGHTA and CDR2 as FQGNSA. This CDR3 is CASSLERGPGNTIYF. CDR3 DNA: TGTGCCAGCAGCTTAGAAAGGGGGCCTGGAAACACCATATATTTT.

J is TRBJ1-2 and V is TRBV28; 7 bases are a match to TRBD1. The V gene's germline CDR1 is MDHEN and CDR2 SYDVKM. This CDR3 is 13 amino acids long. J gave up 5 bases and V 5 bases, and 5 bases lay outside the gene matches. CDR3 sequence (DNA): TGTGCCAGCAGTCTGGGACAGCAATATGGCTACACCTTC. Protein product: CASSLGQQYGYTF.

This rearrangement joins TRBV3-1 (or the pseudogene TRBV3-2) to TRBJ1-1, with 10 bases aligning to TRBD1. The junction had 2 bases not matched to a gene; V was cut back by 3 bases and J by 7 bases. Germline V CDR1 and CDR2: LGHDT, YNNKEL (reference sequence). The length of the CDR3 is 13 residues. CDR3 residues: CASSHGQGVEAFF. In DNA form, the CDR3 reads TGTGCCAGCAGCCACGGACAGGGGGTTGAAGCTTTCTTT.

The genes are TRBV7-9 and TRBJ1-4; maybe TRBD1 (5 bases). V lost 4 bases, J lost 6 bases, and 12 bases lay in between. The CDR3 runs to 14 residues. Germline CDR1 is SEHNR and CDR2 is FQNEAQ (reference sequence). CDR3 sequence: CASSSDGGYEKLFF. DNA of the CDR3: TGTGCCAGCAGCTCGGACGGGGGGTATGAAAAACTGTTTTTT.

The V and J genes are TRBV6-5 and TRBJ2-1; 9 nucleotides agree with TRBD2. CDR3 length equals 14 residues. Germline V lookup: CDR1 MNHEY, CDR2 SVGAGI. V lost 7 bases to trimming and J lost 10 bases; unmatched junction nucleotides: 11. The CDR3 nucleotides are TGTGCCAGCAACGAGGGGGCGGGAGGGGAAGAGCAGTTCTTC. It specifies CASNEGAGGEEQFF.

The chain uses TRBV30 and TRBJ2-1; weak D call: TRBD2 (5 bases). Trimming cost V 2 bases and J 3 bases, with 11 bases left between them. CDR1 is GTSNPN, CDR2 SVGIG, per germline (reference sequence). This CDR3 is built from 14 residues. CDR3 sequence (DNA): TGTGCCTGGAGTCAATTCAGCGGCTACAATGAGCAGTTCTTC. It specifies CAWSQFSGYNEQFF.

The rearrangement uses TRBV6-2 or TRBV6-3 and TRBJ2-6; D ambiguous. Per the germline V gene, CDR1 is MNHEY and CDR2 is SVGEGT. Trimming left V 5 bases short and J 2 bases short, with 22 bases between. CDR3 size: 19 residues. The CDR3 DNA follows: TGTGCCAGCAGTGTTACGGGTCCGACCCTTCCGCCTGGGGCCAACGTCCTGACTTTC. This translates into CASSVTGPTLPPGANVLTF.

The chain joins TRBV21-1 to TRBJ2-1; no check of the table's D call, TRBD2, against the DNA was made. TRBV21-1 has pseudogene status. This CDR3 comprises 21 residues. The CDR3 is CASSKETSGRPISVSYNEQFF. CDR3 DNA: TGTGCCAGCAGCAAAGAGACTAGCGGGAGGCCAATATCAGTCTCCTACAATGAGCAGTTCTTC.

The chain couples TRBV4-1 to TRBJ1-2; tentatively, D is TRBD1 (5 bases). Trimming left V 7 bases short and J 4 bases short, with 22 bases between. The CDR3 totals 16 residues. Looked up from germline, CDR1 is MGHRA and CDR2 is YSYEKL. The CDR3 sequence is CASTPLIDRVGYGYTF. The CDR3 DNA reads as TGCGCCAGCACCCCCCTTATTGACAGAGTGGGCTATGGCTACACCTTC.

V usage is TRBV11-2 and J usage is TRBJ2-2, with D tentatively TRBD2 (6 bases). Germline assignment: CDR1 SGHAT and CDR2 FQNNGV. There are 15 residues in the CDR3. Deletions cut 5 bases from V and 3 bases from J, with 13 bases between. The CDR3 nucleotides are TGTGCCAGCAGCCAATCGGACTATTACACCGGGGAGCTGTTTTTT. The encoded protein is CASSQSDYYTGELFF.

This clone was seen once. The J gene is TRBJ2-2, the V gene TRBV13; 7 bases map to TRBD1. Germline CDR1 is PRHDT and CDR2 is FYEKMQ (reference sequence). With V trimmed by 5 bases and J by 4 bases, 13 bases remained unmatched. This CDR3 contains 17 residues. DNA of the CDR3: TGTGCCAGCAGCCCAAGAAGGACAGGATTCGCCACCGGGGAGCTGTTTTTT. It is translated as CASSPRRTGFATGELFF.

The chain's CDR3 is CASSPDPGGTDTQYF. The CDR3 DNA reads TGTGCCAGCAGCCCGGACCCTGGGGGCACAGATACGCAGTATTTT. This rearrangement joins TRBV11-2 to TRBJ2-3; the D is unclear. V lost 5 bases, J lost 1 base, and 13 bases lay in between. This CDR3 is built from 15 residues. Germline CDR1 and CDR2: SGHAT and FQNNGV.

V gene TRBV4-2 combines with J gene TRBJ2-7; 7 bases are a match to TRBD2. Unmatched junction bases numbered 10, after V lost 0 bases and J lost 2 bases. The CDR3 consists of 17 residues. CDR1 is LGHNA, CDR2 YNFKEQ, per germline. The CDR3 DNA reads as TGTGCCAGCAGCCAAGAGGGCTTGAGCGGGATAACCTACGAGCAGTACTTC. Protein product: CASSQEGLSGITYEQYF.

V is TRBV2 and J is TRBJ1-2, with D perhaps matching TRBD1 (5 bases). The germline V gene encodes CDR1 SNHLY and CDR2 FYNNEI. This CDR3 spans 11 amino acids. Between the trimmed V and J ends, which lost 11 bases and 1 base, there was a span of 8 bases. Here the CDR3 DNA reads TGTGCCCACGGGGGTAACTATGGCTACACCTTC. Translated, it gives CAHGGNYGYTF.

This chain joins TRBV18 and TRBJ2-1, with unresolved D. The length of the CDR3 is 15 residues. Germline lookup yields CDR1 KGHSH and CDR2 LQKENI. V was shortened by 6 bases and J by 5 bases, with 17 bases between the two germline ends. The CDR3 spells CASSSAEPKHNEQFF. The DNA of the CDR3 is TGTGCCAGCTCGTCGGCAGAGCCCAAACACAATGAGCAGTTCTTC. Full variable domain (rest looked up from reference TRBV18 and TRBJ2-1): NAGVMQNPRHLVRRRGQEARLRCSPMKGHSHVYWYRQLPEEGLKFMVYLQKENIIDESGMPKERFSAEFPKEGPSILRIQQVVRGDSAAYFCASSSAEPKHNEQFFGPGTRLTVL.

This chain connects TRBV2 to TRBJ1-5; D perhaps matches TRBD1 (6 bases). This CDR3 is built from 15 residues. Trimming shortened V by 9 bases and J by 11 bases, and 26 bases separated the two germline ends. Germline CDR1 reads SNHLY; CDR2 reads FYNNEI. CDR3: CASLLTGSGAAAQHF. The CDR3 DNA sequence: TGTGCCAGTTTACTCACAGGCTCGGGGGCCGCGGCCCAGCATTTT. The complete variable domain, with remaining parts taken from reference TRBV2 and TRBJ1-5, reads EPEVTQTPSHQVTQMGQEVILRCVPISNHLYFYWYRQILGQKVEFLVSFYNNEISEKSEIFDDQFSVERPDGSNFTLKIRSTKLEDSAMYFCASLLTGSGAAAQHFGDGTRLSIL.

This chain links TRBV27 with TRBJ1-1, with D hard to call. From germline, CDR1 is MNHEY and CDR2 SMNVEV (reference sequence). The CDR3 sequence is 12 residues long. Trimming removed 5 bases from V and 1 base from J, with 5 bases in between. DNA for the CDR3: TGTGCCAGCAGTCGTACGAACACTGAAGCTTTCTTT. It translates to CASSRTNTEAFF.